This TCR beta chain originates from a study of blood T cell repertoires in COVID-19. Trimming removed 6 bases from V and 1 base from J; junction bases left unmatched: 5. There are 13 residues in the CDR3. CDR1 and CDR2 (germline): SQVTM, ANQGSEA. This clone showed up just a few times. Participants spanned ages about 18 to 90 years and resided in 20 to 30 US areas. Cohort allocation depended upon clinical history that participants reported. Some clones are missing from TCRdb's copy, which holds only in-frame ones; the method was immunoSEQ multiplex PCR. Of roughly 240,000 clones listed, approximately 85% are singletons.

The chain employs TRBV29-1 and TRBJ1-1; 7 bases are a match to TRBD1. The sample was PBMCs or T cells enriched from blood (not recorded which). The clonotype originates from a woman aged 50 to 65 with acute COVID-19. In nucleotides, the CDR3 is TGCAGCGTCGACAGGGTCGAGAACACTGAAGCTTTCTTT. Translating gives CSVDRVENTEAFF. The complete variable domain, with remaining parts taken from reference TRBV29-1 and TRBJ1-1, reads SAVISQKPSRDICQRGTSLTIQCQVDSQVTMMFWYRQQPGQSLTLIATANQGSEATYESGFVIDKFPISRPNLTFSTLTVSNMSPEDSSIYLCSVDRVENTEAFFGQGTRLTVV.